Listed here are 11 T cell receptor beta chains from one sample, sequenced in a study of T cell repertoires in cytomegalovirus infection. In TCRdb, the reads were re-called with MiXCR into one record per CDR3 protein. In the table there are around 210,000 distinct CDR3 sequences, 6.5% of which are singletons. Sequenced material: PBMCs. The source is a human donor in good health (CMV status not recorded). Some clones in this sample may be carry-over from other donors' samples.

This clonotype showed up many times. The chain is built from TRBV6-2 or TRBV6-3 and TRBJ1-6, with D possibly matching TRBD1 (5 bases). The V and J ends lost 3 bases and 9 bases respectively, with 18 bases between them. This CDR3 region has 16 residues. The germline CDR1 and CDR2 sequences are MNHEY and SVGEGT. The CDR3, as DNA: TGTGCCAGCAGTTATGATACCCGTCCGGGGACTTCACCCCTCCACTTT. Protein sequence: CASSYDTRPGTSPLHF.

This clonotype was seen repeatedly, ten times or more. The gene calls are TRBV5-1 and TRBJ1-1; D ambiguous. The CDR3 is 15 residues long. CDR1 is SGHRS, CDR2 YFSETQ, per germline. Between the trimmed V and J ends, which lost 0 bases and 5 bases, there was a span of 14 bases. The CDR3 coding sequence is TGCGCCAGCAGCTTGGAAGTTCAAGGTATGACTGAAGCTTTCTTT. It is translated as CASSLEVQGMTEAFF.

This chain joins TRBV3-1 and TRBJ2-2; the D call may be TRBD1 or TRBD2 (5 bases each). In germline, CDR1 is LGHDT, CDR2 YNNKEL (reference sequence). CDR3 length: 15 residues. V was cut by 4 bases and J by 1 base, with 10 bases left in between. Here the CDR3 reads CASSPGPVNTGELFF. The CDR3 nucleotides read TGTGCCAGCAGCCCGGGACCCGTGAACACCGGGGAGCTGTTTTTT.

This clonotype was seen ten or more times. The chain recombines TRBV6-1 with TRBJ1-1; D not certain. The CDR3 totals 14 residues. Germline V gives CDR1 MNHNS, CDR2 SASEGT. Trimming removed 4 bases from V and 0 bases from J, with 9 bases in between. The CDR3 loop is CASSVDTVNTEAFF. In nucleotides, the CDR3 is TGTGCCAGCAGTGTTGACACCGTGAACACTGAAGCTTTCTTT.

This clonotype occurred many times. CDR3 region: CSARGLPALDLEAFF. The CDR3, as DNA: TGCAGTGCTAGAGGACTCCCGGCTTTGGATCTCGAAGCTTTCTTT. The chain recombines TRBV20-1 with TRBJ1-1; D unclear. V dropped 1 base and J dropped 8 bases, with 20 bases sitting between them. The CDR3 loop spans 15 amino acids. Germline CDR1 DFQATT, CDR2 SNEGSKA (reference sequence).

This clonotype was recorded a few times. V and J are TRBV2 and TRBJ2-1; 7 bases map to TRBD2. The CDR3 is 15 amino acids. Germline CDR1 SNHLY, CDR2 FYNNEI. Losses at the gene ends were 7 bases for V and 4 bases for J; bases not matched to a gene: 10. The CDR3 DNA sequence: TGTGCCAGCATTCTCGGAACGGGGGGATACAATGAGCAGTTCTTC. It yields the protein CASILGTGGYNEQFF. The full variable domain, completed using reference TRBV2 and TRBJ2-1, is EPEVTQTPSHQVTQMGQEVILRCVPISNHLYFYWYRQILGQKVEFLVSFYNNEISEKSEIFDDQFSVERPDGSNFTLKIRSTKLEDSAMYFCASILGTGGYNEQFFGPGTRLTVL.

This clonotype was counted many times. The chain employs TRBV19 and TRBJ1-1; D might be TRBD1 (5 bases). The germline CDR1 and CDR2 sequences are LNHDA and SQIVND (reference sequence). The V and J ends lost 1 base and 2 bases respectively, with 17 bases between them. The length of the CDR3 is 17 residues. CDR3: CASSIVPPATANTEAFF. CDR3 DNA sequence: TGTGCCAGTAGTATAGTTCCCCCTGCGACAGCCAACACTGAAGCTTTCTTT.

This clonotype was seen many times. The genes are TRBV12-3 or TRBV12-4 and TRBJ1-5, with a tentative D call TRBD1 (5 bases). CDR3 length equals 16 residues. Between the trimmed V and J ends, which lost 6 bases and 1 base, there was a span of 16 bases. The CDR3 DNA sequence: TGTGCCAGCAGCCCACGTGGGGCCGGAAGCAATCAGCCCCAGCATTTT. The encoded protein is CASSPRGAGSNQPQHF.

This clonotype came up many times. The V gene is TRBV5-1, the J gene TRBJ2-3; the match to TRBD2 covers 8 bases. Germline CDR1 reads SGHRS; CDR2 reads YFSETQ. The CDR3 sequence is 14 residues long. After removal of 5 bases from V and 1 base from J, the junction contained 3 bases not matched to a gene. The CDR3 reads CASRAGARTDTQYF. Written as DNA, the CDR3 is TGCGCCAGCAGAGCGGGGGCGCGCACAGATACGCAGTATTTT.

This rearrangement joins TRBV28 to TRBJ1-5, with a weak D call TRBD1 (5 bases). The germline CDR1 and CDR2 sequences are MDHEN and SYDVKM. Between the trimmed V and J ends, which lost 3 bases and 5 bases, there was a span of 11 bases. The CDR3 sequence is 14 residues long. CDR3 bases: TGTGCCAGCAGTTTGGGGGGGTCCTATCAGCCCCAGCATTTT. This encodes CASSLGGSYQPQHF.

For the CDR3, the DNA is TGCATTGTACCCGGGACAGGTCTTTCTAACTATGGCTACACCTTC. Its translation: CIVPGTGLSNYGYTF. The rearrangement uses TRBV20-1 and TRBJ1-2; 8 bases agree with TRBD1. Germline lookup yields CDR1 DFQATT and CDR2 SNEGSKA (reference sequence). The CDR3 contains 15 residues.